In this sample, the clone carrying this T cell receptor beta chain turned up a few times. The antigen remains unidentified. The data belong to a study of cytomegalovirus exposure and HLA in healthy donors. Per the germline V gene, CDR1 is WNHNN and CDR2 is SYGVQD (reference sequence). This CDR3 is 14 amino acids long. Trimming shortened V by 4 bases and J by 5 bases, and 15 bases separated the two germline ends. The study, taken as a whole, reports: A prior analysis recorded that most TCR beta V segments were productive about 87% or about 30% of the time. Indistinguishable V segments such as TRBV6-2 and TRBV6-3 were excluded. Most of the CMV-associated TCR beta chains (in a later analysis) appeared to be HLA-restricted.

With 60 Vbeta and 13 Jbeta primers, the PCR was carried out. In the authors' workflow: Roughly 10 million shared chains were among 65 million to 85 million unique TCR beta chains counted in a later analysis. Profiling relied on immunoSEQ multiplex PCR, and the TCRdb table lists in-frame clones only, not all of them. V, J and clone size derive from that table, while D and trimming were established from the DNA sequence. The table shows about 270,000 clones, with around 66% occurring only once. The sequenced sample was PBMCs. This clonotype originated in a female donor in good health and CMV-seronegative. The chain has TRBV10-1 and TRBJ2-7; a possible D gene is TRBD2 (7 bases). The CDR3 here is CASSGEGESDEQYF. CDR3 nucleotide sequence: TGCGCCAGCAGTGGGGAGGGGGAATCCGACGAGCAGTACTTC.